The TCR beta chain under discussion was sequenced for a study of blood T cell repertoires in COVID-19. Looking at the study overall: PBMCs, B-cell-depleted T cells, or T cells provided the cDNA or gDNA that made up the material.

As handled by the study authors: Estimated nucleated cell counts came from reference gene primer amplification. Method: immunoSEQ multiplex PCR; TCRdb's copy keeps in-frame clones and lacks some. V and J calls and clone size come straight from that table; D and trimming were deduced from the DNA. The sample lists fewer than 150,000 clones; roughly 89% were seen once. A Seattle source enrolled patients during active infection and followed them longitudinally. Germline V gives CDR1 LGHDT, CDR2 YNNKEL (reference sequence). The CDR3 has 14 residues. Trimming shortened V by 1 base and J by 5 bases, and 11 bases separated the two germline ends.

The chain is built from TRBV3-1 (or the pseudogene TRBV3-2) and TRBJ2-5; D not certain. The sample consisted of peripheral blood. This sequence originates from an older woman with COVID-19, enrolled during active disease. Written as DNA, the CDR3 is TGTGCCAGCAGCCAAGTCCCTGTTCTGGAGACCCAGTACTTC. Protein: CASSQVPVLETQYF.